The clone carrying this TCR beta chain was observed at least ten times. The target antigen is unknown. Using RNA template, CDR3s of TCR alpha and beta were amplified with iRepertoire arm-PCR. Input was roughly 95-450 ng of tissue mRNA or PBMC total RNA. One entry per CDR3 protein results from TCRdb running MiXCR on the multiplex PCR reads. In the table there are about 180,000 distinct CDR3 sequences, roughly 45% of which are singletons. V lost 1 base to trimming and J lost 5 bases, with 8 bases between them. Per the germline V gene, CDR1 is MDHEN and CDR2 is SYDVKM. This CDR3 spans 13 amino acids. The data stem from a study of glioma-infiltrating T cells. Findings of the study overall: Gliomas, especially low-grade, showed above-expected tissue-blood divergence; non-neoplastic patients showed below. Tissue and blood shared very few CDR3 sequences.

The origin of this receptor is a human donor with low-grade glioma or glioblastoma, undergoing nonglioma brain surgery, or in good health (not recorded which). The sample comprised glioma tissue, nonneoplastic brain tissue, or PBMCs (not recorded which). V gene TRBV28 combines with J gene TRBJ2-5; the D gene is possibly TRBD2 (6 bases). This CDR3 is CASSLSGVETQYF. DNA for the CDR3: TGTGCCAGCAGTTTATCGGGGGTCGAGACCCAGTACTTC.